This T cell receptor (beta chain) is drawn from a study of control samples from healthy donors and cancer patients. This clone has a handful of counts. The method was immunoSEQ multiplex PCR; TCRdb's version includes in-frame clones alone and lacks a portion of them. The table has approximately 63,000 clones, 65% to 90% seen once; the top ten hold roughly 6%. Germline values: CDR1 MNHEY, CDR2 SVGAGI. The CDR3 runs to 15 residues. The V segment lost 6 bases and the J segment 0 bases; nucleotides outside the gene matches: 7. Specimen: blood. This sequence was found in a man aged 35 to 55 in good health. The rearrangement joins TRBV6-5 to TRBJ2-7; 8 bases line up with TRBD1. The CDR3 protein is CASRATGAFSYEQYF. CDR3 in DNA: TGTGCCAGCAGGGCGACAGGGGCATTCTCCTACGAGCAGTACTTC.